Following are 12 T cell receptor beta chains from one sample sequenced in a study of CD8 T cells in Susac syndrome. RNA totalling about 0.45 to 1 ug underwent reverse transcription with random hexamers. TCRdb used MiXCR to reprocess the immunoSEQ multiplex PCR reads, holding one entry per CDR3 protein. This sample has around 130,000 distinct CDR3 sequences, with approximately 79% found just once. The sequencing sample was made of CD8+ T cells from PBMCs. These receptor sequences come from a human donor with multiple sclerosis.

The chain couples TRBV20-1 to TRBJ2-7; D ambiguous. The CDR3 length is 11 residues. V lost 0 bases and J 5 bases, leaving 5 bases between the germline ends. Germline assignment: CDR1 DFQATT and CDR2 SNEGSKA (reference sequence). CDR3 sequence (DNA): TGCAGTGCTAGAGAAAGCAACGAGCAGTACGTC. Translation: CSARESNEQYV.

The CDR3 bases are TGCGCCAGCAGCTTGTGGAGGGAGCGAGAAGATACGCAGTATTTT. It yields the protein CASSLWREREDTQYF. V gene TRBV5-1 combines with J gene TRBJ2-3; TRBD2 is a possible D gene (6 bases). Germline lookup yields CDR1 SGHRS and CDR2 YFSETQ. Trimming stripped 1 base from V and 5 bases from J, with 14 bases between. The CDR3 is 15 amino acids.

V and J are TRBV27 and TRBJ2-1; D is undetermined. The germline V and J ends were trimmed by 3 bases and 4 bases, with 10 bases remaining between them. The CDR3 is 14 residues long. In germline, CDR1 is MNHEY, CDR2 SMNVEV (reference sequence). CDR3 sequence: CASSFFSFYNEQFF. Written as DNA, the CDR3 is TGTGCCAGCAGTTTCTTTAGTTTTTACAATGAGCAGTTCTTC.

This chain links TRBV27 with TRBJ1-5, with TRBD1 as a possible D gene (5 bases). The V and J ends lost 2 bases and 4 bases respectively, with 9 bases between them. Germline values: CDR1 MNHEY, CDR2 SMNVEV (reference sequence). The CDR3 is 14 amino acids. CDR3: CASSLQGENQPQHF. In nucleotides, the CDR3 is TGTGCCAGCAGTTTACAGGGCGAAAATCAGCCCCAGCATTTT.

This rearrangement joins TRBV21-1 to TRBJ1-5. TRBV21-1 is flagged as a pseudogene. The CDR3 totals 18 residues. The CDR3 protein is CASSKRAGGVWSNQPQHF. The CDR3 DNA follows: TGTGCCAGCAGCAAAAGGGCGGGAGGGGTTTGGAGCAATCAGCCCCAGCATTTT.

The gene calls are TRBV29-1 and TRBJ1-1, with 8 bases matching TRBD1. The CDR3 sequence is 15 residues long. The germline gives CDR1 SQVTM, CDR2 ANQGSEA. Trimming at V came to 8 bases and at J to 0 bases, leaving 11 bases not matched to a gene. The CDR3 bases are TGCAGCCCAACAAGCATGACAGGGGTGAACACTGAAGCTTTCTTT. Translation gives CSPTSMTGVNTEAFF.

This chain links TRBV28 with TRBJ1-1; no firm D call. The CDR3 totals 14 residues. V dropped 6 bases and J dropped 5 bases, with 16 bases sitting between them. Germline V gene sequence: CDR1 MDHEN, CDR2 SYDVKM. The CDR3 reads CASRPPRVGTEAFF. The CDR3 DNA is TGTGCCAGCAGGCCCCCAAGGGTGGGGACTGAAGCTTTCTTT.

The V and J genes are TRBV19 and TRBJ1-1, with a tentative D call TRBD1 (5 bases). V shed 6 bases and J shed 0 bases, with 8 bases lying between them. CDR1 and CDR2 from the germline V gene are LNHDA and SQIVND (reference sequence). There are 13 residues in the CDR3. CDR3 residues: CASRGLMNTEAFF. CDR3 DNA: TGTGCCAGTAGGGGGCTAATGAACACTGAAGCTTTCTTT.

The chain employs TRBV12-3 or TRBV12-4 and TRBJ2-1, with D possibly being TRBD2 (7 bases). The CDR3 has 15 amino acids. Trimming shortened V by 8 bases and J by 6 bases, and 20 bases separated the two germline ends. For the CDR3, the DNA is TGTGCCAGCTATCCTGAGGAGGGGGGGATCAATGAGCAGTTCTTC. Residues: CASYPEEGGINEQFF.

In this sample, this clonotype turned up a few times. The CDR3 here is CASSLPTGYNEQFF. CDR3 DNA: TGTGCCAGCAGCCTGCCTACGGGCTACAATGAGCAGTTCTTC. V is TRBV11-2 and J is TRBJ2-1, with unresolved D. The CDR3 runs 14 residues. V was pared by 5 bases and J by 3 bases, with 11 bases between. The germline V gene has CDR1 SGHAT and CDR2 FQNNGV.

As regards this clonotype: A read error may produce the germline difference seen at one junction end. The chain employs TRBV11-2 and TRBJ2-1; 8 bases are shared with TRBD2. Germline V gene lookup returns CDR1 SGHAT and CDR2 FQNNGV. The CDR3 loop spans 15 amino acids. CDR3: CACSSGLAGGFEQFF. CDR3 in DNA: TGTGCCTGCAGCTCCGGACTTGCGGGAGGTTTTGAGCAGTTCTTC.

V gene TRBV7-8 combines with J gene TRBJ1-2; no clear D. The CDR3 spans 13 residues. V dropped 7 bases and J dropped 1 base, with 10 bases sitting between them. From germline, CDR1 is SGHVS and CDR2 FQNEAQ. The CDR3 region has the DNA TGTGCCAGCACCGACTCACATAACTATGGCTACACCTTC. It encodes CASTDSHNYGYTF.